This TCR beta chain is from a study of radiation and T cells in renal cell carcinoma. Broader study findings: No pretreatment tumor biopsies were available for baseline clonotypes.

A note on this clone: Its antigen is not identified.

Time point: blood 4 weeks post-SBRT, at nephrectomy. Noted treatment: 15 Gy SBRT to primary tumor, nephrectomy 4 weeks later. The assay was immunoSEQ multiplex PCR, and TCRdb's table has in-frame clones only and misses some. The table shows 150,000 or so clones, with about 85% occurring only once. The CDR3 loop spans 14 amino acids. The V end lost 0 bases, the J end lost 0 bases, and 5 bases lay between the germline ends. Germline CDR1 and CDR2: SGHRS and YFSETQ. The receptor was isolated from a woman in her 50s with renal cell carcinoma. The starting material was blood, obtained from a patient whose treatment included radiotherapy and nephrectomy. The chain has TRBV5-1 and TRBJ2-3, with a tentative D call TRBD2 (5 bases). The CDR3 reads CASSLGLSTDTQYF. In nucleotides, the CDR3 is TGCGCCAGCAGCTTGGGACTAAGCACAGATACGCAGTATTTT.